The 14 T cell receptor beta chains below were found in one sample sequenced in a study of T cell responses to AZD1222 COVID-19 vaccine. Using immunoSEQ multiplex PCR, the repertoire was profiled, and TCRdb retains in-frame clones only, with some absent. The sample carries approximately 150,000 clones, roughly 87% recorded once. The sample in question was peripheral blood, obtained 28 days after the second AZD1222 dose. The receptors stem from an adult who received the AZD1222 COVID-19 vaccine.

V and J are TRBV4-2 and TRBJ1-4; D call uncertain. This CDR3 is 13 amino acids long. Looked up from germline, CDR1 is LGHNA and CDR2 is YNFKEQ. V gave up 5 bases and J gave up 5 bases, with 9 bases separating them. The CDR3 DNA reads as TGTGCCAGCAGCGGAGCGAACAATGAAAAACTGTTTTTT. Its protein product is CASSGANNEKLFF.

The chain couples TRBV18 to TRBJ2-1; D call uncertain. The CDR3 is 12 amino acids. The V gene lost 3 bases and the J gene lost 5 bases, with 5 bases spanning the gap. Germline V gives CDR1 KGHSH, CDR2 LQKENI. CDR3 DNA sequence: TGTGCCAGCTCACCTGGGGACAATGAGCAGTTCTTC. This encodes CASSPGDNEQFF.

This clone appeared a few times. V and J are TRBV4-3 and TRBJ2-7, with D uncertain. Germline CDR1 and CDR2: LGHNA and YSLEER. The CDR3 runs 12 residues. Between the trimmed V and J ends, which lost 0 bases and 9 bases, there was a span of 9 bases. CDR3 in DNA: TGCGCCAGCAGCCAAGATTGGACCACGCAGTACTTC. The encoded protein is CASSQDWTTQYF.

This chain links TRBV28 with TRBJ1-1, with TRBD1 as a possible D gene (5 bases). Per germline, CDR1 MDHEN and CDR2 SYDVKM. V shed 2 bases and J shed 6 bases, with 22 bases lying between them. The CDR3 consists of 17 residues. The CDR3 sequence is CASSLRLKGPTVAEAFF. CDR3 nucleotides: TGTGCCAGCAGTTTAAGGTTAAAGGGACCAACGGTGGCTGAAGCTTTCTTT.

V is TRBV5-1 and J is TRBJ1-1, with a possible D match to TRBD1 (6 bases). The CDR3 consists of 17 residues. In germline, CDR1 is SGHRS, CDR2 YFSETQ. Trimming stripped 2 bases from V and 4 bases from J, with 21 bases between. This CDR3 reads CASSFLPGPGGPTEAFF. The CDR3 coding sequence is TGCGCCAGCAGCTTTCTTCCGGGCCCCGGGGGCCCCACTGAAGCTTTCTTT.

The chain uses TRBV4-3 and TRBJ1-4, with a tentative D call TRBD1 (5 bases). Germline CDR1 LGHNA, CDR2 YSLEER. V lost 1 base and J 7 bases, leaving 16 bases between the germline ends. The CDR3 has 16 residues. As DNA, the CDR3 is TGCGCCAGCAGCCAAGGCGGCCGCCCTGGGGGTGAAAAACTGTTTTTT. Translating gives CASSQGGRPGGEKLFF.

The CDR3 is CASSQGAGTGFETQYF. The CDR3 region has the DNA TGCGCCAGCAGCCAGGGGGCGGGGACAGGGTTCGAGACCCAGTACTTC. V gene TRBV4-3 combines with J gene TRBJ2-5; 9 nucleotides align to TRBD1. CDR1 and CDR2 (germline): LGHNA, YSLEER. V dropped 3 bases and J dropped 5; count of bases not matched to a gene: 10. This CDR3 contains 16 residues.

The V and J genes are TRBV4-1 and TRBJ1-4; no definite D call. CDR3 length: 17 amino acids. With 1 base removed from V and 0 bases from J, the gap between germline ends came to 12 bases. Per germline, CDR1 MGHRA and CDR2 YSYEKL. The CDR3 here is CASSQGRTYTTNEKLFF. CDR3 in DNA: TGCGCCAGCAGCCAAGGCCGGACGTATACAACTAATGAAAAACTGTTTTTT.

The chain employs TRBV5-5 and TRBJ2-6, with 7 bases lining up with TRBD1. The CDR3 has 17 amino acids. Per the germline V gene, CDR1 is SGHKS and CDR2 is YYEKEE (reference sequence). Losses at the gene ends were 4 bases for V and 0 bases for J; bases not matched to a gene: 7. CDR3 nucleotide sequence: TGTGCCAGCAGCCAGGGACAGCTAAACTCTGGGGCCAACGTCCTGACTTTC. It codes for CASSQGQLNSGANVLTF.

The V call is TRBV19, the J call TRBJ1-1; perhaps TRBD1 as D (5 bases). In germline, CDR1 is LNHDA, CDR2 SQIVND (reference sequence). Trimming took off 9 bases at V and 1 base at J, with 9 bases between the two ends. The CDR3 extends over 12 amino acids. The CDR3, as DNA: TGTGCCAGCGCAACAGGGAACACTGAAGCTTTCTTT. This translates into CASATGNTEAFF.

V usage is TRBV28 and J usage is TRBJ2-4; D may be TRBD1 or TRBD2 (6 bases each). From germline, CDR1 is MDHEN and CDR2 SYDVKM. The CDR3 runs 14 residues. CDR3 sequence: CAADGGSVKNIQYF. DNA for the CDR3: TGTGCAGCCGACGGGGGCAGTGTCAAAAACATTCAGTACTTC.

The rearrangement uses TRBV6-5 and TRBJ2-1; D call uncertain. The germline V and J ends were trimmed by 2 bases and 0 bases, with 11 bases remaining between them. CDR1 MNHEY and CDR2 SVGAGI come from the germline V gene. CDR3 length: 16 residues. CDR3 bases: TGTGCCAGCAGTTACAGACGGCCGAGCTCCTACAATGAGCAGTTCTTC. Its protein product is CASSYRRPSSYNEQFF.

The chain is built from TRBV12-3 or TRBV12-4 and TRBJ2-7; D gene unclear. V shed 4 bases and J shed 1 base, with 5 bases lying between them. There are 12 residues in the CDR3. The CDR3 spells CASSSDSYEQYF. The CDR3 nucleotides are TGTGCCAGCAGTTCCGATTCCTACGAGCAGTACTTC.

The rearrangement joins TRBV28 to TRBJ2-1; 7 positions agree with TRBD2. Trimming at V came to 7 bases and at J to 6 bases, leaving 15 bases not matched to a gene. This CDR3 is built from 16 residues. Germline V gene sequence: CDR1 MDHEN, CDR2 SYDVKM. CDR3 nucleotide sequence: TGTGCCAGCACCCCCCTTGAGGGAGGGCCGGGCAATGAGCAGTTCTTC. Protein sequence: CASTPLEGGPGNEQFF.